This passage covers 29 T cell receptor beta chains from one sample sequenced in a study of CD8+ T cells in alopecia areata. Extracted from the samples, RNA was reverse transcribed into cDNA to serve as the sequencing template. Sequenced by immunoSEQ multiplex PCR; TCRdb stores in-frame clones only, minus some. The table includes about 190,000 clones, 50% to 60% detected once. As for treatment: oral pan-JAK inhibitor, 5-10 mg twice daily. The input for sequencing was CD4+ T cells sorted from blood, taken at week 4, from a patient treated with tofacitinib. These receptors all come from a human donor with alopecia areata.

The rearrangement links TRBV29-1 to TRBJ2-3, with a possible D match to TRBD1 (6 bases). V lost 4 bases and J lost 0, with 14 bases in between. The CDR3 spans 15 residues. Looked up from germline, CDR1 is SQVTM and CDR2 is ANQGSEA. CDR3 bases: TGCAGCGTTGCCATGGCAGGGGCGAGCACAGATACGCAGTATTTT. Translation: CSVAMAGASTDTQYF.

In its sample, this clone was seen a few times. The chain employs TRBV15 and TRBJ2-7, with 7 bases fitting TRBD1. Looked up from germline, CDR1 is LNHNV and CDR2 is YYDKDF (reference sequence). V trimming: 5 bases; J trimming: 2 bases; junction bases outside the gene matches: 12. This CDR3 is 16 amino acids long. The CDR3 spells CATSGPEGAGTYEQYF. The CDR3 DNA reads as TGTGCCACCAGCGGACCCGAGGGGGCAGGAACCTACGAGCAGTACTTC. The entire variable domain, with the rest obtained from reference TRBV15 and TRBJ2-7, is as follows: DAMVIQNPRYQVTQFGKPVTLSCSQTLNHNVMYWYQQKSSQAPKLLFHYYDKDFNNEADTPDNFQSRRPNTSFCFLDIRSPGLGDTAMYLCATSGPEGAGTYEQYFGPGTRLTVT.

This rearrangement joins TRBV7-2 to TRBJ2-7; D remains unclear. The DNA matches TRBJ2-5 better at its end, which makes the J call doubtful. From germline, CDR1 is SGHTA and CDR2 FQGNSA. The CDR3 covers 13 residues. CDR3 nucleotides: TGTGCCAGCAGCTTACCAGCGAGGGAGACCCAGTACTTC. It encodes CASSLPARETQYF.

This chain links TRBV6-5 with TRBJ2-5; weak D call: TRBD1 (6 bases). This CDR3 has 14 amino acids. Germline values: CDR1 MNHEY, CDR2 SVGAGI. Trimming pared 5 bases from V and 5 bases from J, leaving 15 bases between. The CDR3 DNA follows: TGTGCCAGCAGTACCCCGGGACAACGGGAGACCCAGTACTTC. This translates into CASSTPGQRETQYF.

The chain carries TRBV4-1 and TRBJ1-2, with D possibly TRBD1 on 5 matching bases. The germline V gene has CDR1 MGHRA and CDR2 YSYEKL. V gave up 8 bases and J gave up 4 bases, with 11 bases separating them. The CDR3 is 12 amino acids. Here the CDR3 reads CASSREPYGYTF. CDR3 sequence (DNA): TGCGCCAGCTCCAGGGAACCCTATGGCTACACCTTC.

The V gene is TRBV11-1, the J gene TRBJ2-6, with D possibly called TRBD1 or TRBD2 (5 bases each). This CDR3 has 17 residues. Trimming took off 3 bases at V and 1 base at J, with 13 bases between the two ends. The germline gives CDR1 SGHAT, CDR2 FQDESV (reference sequence). Written as DNA, the CDR3 is TGTGCCAGCAGCTTGGGGGTAGCGCTTTCTGGGGCCAACGTCCTGACTTTC. Residues: CASSLGVALSGANVLTF.

The chain uses TRBV29-1 and TRBJ1-1; 7 bases map to TRBD1. Germline CDR1 is SQVTM and CDR2 is ANQGSEA. The CDR3 length is 13 residues. The J segment lost 1 base and the V segment lost 6 bases, leaving 5 bases of the junction unmatched. DNA of the CDR3: TGCAGCGTCAGGACAGGCACGAACACTGAAGCTTTCTTT. Its translation: CSVRTGTNTEAFF.

J is TRBJ1-2 and V is TRBV7-9; D possibly corresponds to TRBD1 (5 bases). V was pared by 1 base and J by 7 bases, with 13 bases between. This CDR3 has 14 residues. CDR1 is SEHNR and CDR2 is FQNEAQ in the germline V gene (reference sequence). The CDR3, as DNA: TGTGCCAGCAGCTTAGGGTCCAGGGTTTCTGGCTACACCTTC. Amino acid sequence: CASSLGSRVSGYTF.

This clone was observed a handful of times. The chain has TRBV29-1 and TRBJ2-2; D gene ambiguous. This CDR3 comprises 14 residues. Germline values: CDR1 SQVTM, CDR2 ANQGSEA. V dropped 6 bases and J dropped 3 bases, with 14 bases sitting between them. This chain's CDR3 is CSVGTRFDTGELFF. DNA of the CDR3: TGCAGCGTCGGCACCCGGTTCGACACCGGGGAGCTGTTTTTT.

The chain joins TRBV30 to TRBJ1-5; D call uncertain. The CDR3 has 14 residues. Germline values: CDR1 GTSNPN, CDR2 SVGIG (reference sequence). V gave up 0 bases and J gave up 0 bases, with 6 bases separating them. CDR3 amino acids: CAWSVGISNQPQHF. DNA for the CDR3: TGTGCCTGGAGTGTGGGCATTAGCAATCAGCCCCAGCATTTT.

This clone was found a few times. The rearrangement joins TRBV25-1 to TRBJ1-2; D unclear. This CDR3 comprises 13 residues. Deletions cut 4 bases from V and 4 bases from J, with 10 bases between. CDR1 is MGHDK, CDR2 SYGVNS, per germline. The CDR3 spells CASSAGLPYGYTF. As DNA, the CDR3 is TGTGCCAGCAGTGCCGGGCTCCCCTATGGCTACACCTTC.

This rearrangement joins TRBV11-2 to TRBJ2-5, with 7 bases lining up with TRBD1. J was trimmed by 1 base and V by 5 bases; bases with no gene match: 1. Per germline, CDR1 SGHAT and CDR2 FQNNGV. This CDR3 spans 13 amino acids. In nucleotides, the CDR3 is TGTGCCAGCAGCCGGGACAGCCAAGAGACCCAGTACTTC. It specifies CASSRDSQETQYF.

This clone was found many times. The chain recombines TRBV28 with TRBJ1-5, with TRBD1 as a possible D gene (6 bases). CDR3 size: 15 residues. V lost 6 bases, J lost 5 bases, and 17 bases lay in between. Germline values: CDR1 MDHEN, CDR2 SYDVKM. The CDR3 coding sequence is TGTGCCAGCAGCCTAACAGGGCCAGGGGATCAGCCCCAGCATTTT. This codes for CASSLTGPGDQPQHF. Based on the CDR3 plus reference TRBV28 and TRBJ1-5, the full variable domain is DVKVTQSSRYLVKRTGEKVFLECVQDMDHENMFWYRQDPGLGLRLIYFSYDVKMKEKGDIPEGYSVSREKKERFSLILESASTNQTSMYLCASSLTGPGDQPQHFGDGTRLSIL.

V usage is TRBV7-3 and J usage is TRBJ2-3, with 8 nucleotides matching TRBD2. The CDR3 is 15 residues long. CDR1 is SGHTA, CDR2 FQGTGA, per germline. With 5 bases clipped from V and 7 bases from J, the junction kept 11 bases outside the gene matches. CDR3 sequence reads: CASSQEAGVLNTQYF. The CDR3 DNA reads as TGTGCCAGCAGCCAGGAAGCGGGAGTTCTTAATACGCAGTATTTT.

The chain uses TRBV11-2 and TRBJ2-4; 9 bases line up with TRBD2. The J segment lost 7 bases and the V segment lost 6 bases, leaving 22 bases of the junction unmatched. The CDR3 loop spans 19 amino acids. CDR1 is SGHAT, CDR2 FQNNGV, per germline. The chain's CDR3 is CASSTKRGKFAGGGNIQYF. The CDR3 DNA follows: TGTGCCAGCAGTACGAAGAGAGGGAAGTTTGCGGGAGGGGGGAACATTCAGTACTTC.

Regarding this clone: The same CDR3 also results from other DNA sequences found in this sample. V gene TRBV5-4 combines with J gene TRBJ2-7; D gene ambiguous. The CDR3 sequence is 12 residues long. CDR1 and CDR2 from the germline V gene are SGHNT and YYREEE (reference sequence). V was clipped by 1 base and J by 0 bases, with 2 bases between them. For the CDR3, the DNA is TGTGCCAGCAGCTTGAACTCCTACGAGCAGTACTTC. It yields the protein CASSLNSYEQYF. Full variable domain (outside the CDR3, taken from reference TRBV5-4 and TRBJ2-7): ETGVTQSPTHLIKTRGQQVTLRCSSQSGHNTVSWYQQALGQGPQFIFQYYREEENGRGNFPPRFSGLQFPNYSSELNVNALELDDSALYLCASSLNSYEQYFGPGTRLTVT.

The chain couples TRBV4-3 to TRBJ1-5, with D hard to call. The CDR3 extends over 13 amino acids. Germline loops: CDR1 LGHNA, CDR2 YSLEER. V lost 0 bases and J 4 bases, leaving 4 bases between the germline ends. CDR3 coding DNA: TGCGCCAGCAGCCAAGAAAGGAATCAGCCCCAGCATTTT. Its translation is CASSQERNQPQHF.

CDR3 nucleotides: TGTGCCAGCAGGCCACGTGACAAAATCTTAGAAAAACTGTTTTTT. It yields the protein CASRPRDKILEKLFF. The V and J genes are TRBV28 and TRBJ1-4; D remains ambiguous. Between the trimmed V and J ends, which lost 6 bases and 8 bases, there was a span of 19 bases. The CDR3 has 15 amino acids. The germline V gene encodes CDR1 MDHEN and CDR2 SYDVKM.

This chain joins TRBV7-2 and TRBJ2-5; D remains ambiguous. The V gene's germline CDR1 is SGHTA and CDR2 FQGNSA. The CDR3 extends over 11 amino acids. V dropped 5 bases and J dropped 0 bases, with 1 base sitting between them. CDR3 in DNA: TGTGCCAGCAGCCACCAAGAGACCCAGTACTTC. Encoded protein: CASSHQETQYF.

The chain links TRBV9 to TRBJ2-2; D may be TRBD2 (5 bases). The V end was cut by 0 bases, the J end by 7 bases, with 13 bases between. The CDR3 totals 15 residues. The V gene's germline CDR1 is SGDLS and CDR2 YYNGEE. The CDR3 region has the DNA TGTGCCAGCAGCGTAGTTAGCGTCGGGAACGGGGAGCTGTTTTTT. Protein: CASSVVSVGNGELFF.

The chain couples TRBV18 to TRBJ1-4; tentatively, D is TRBD1 (6 bases). The CDR3 covers 14 residues. V lost 6 bases and J lost 2, with 10 bases in between. Germline V gene data show CDR1 as KGHSH and CDR2 as LQKENI. The CDR3 loop is CASSPGATNEKLFF. The DNA for the CDR3 is TGTGCCAGCTCGCCGGGGGCTACTAATGAAAAACTGTTTTTT.

As concerns this clone: The same CDR3 can be traced to other DNA sequences in this sample. This sequence joins TRBV27 and TRBJ2-5; D might be TRBD1 (5 bases). This CDR3 is built from 13 residues. CDR1 is MNHEY and CDR2 is SMNVEV in the germline V gene (reference sequence). The V and J ends lost 6 bases and 4 bases respectively, with 12 bases between them. CDR3 DNA sequence: TGTGCCAGCAGCTTGGGTAGGGGAGAGACCCAGTACTTC. Its translation is CASSLGRGETQYF.

This sequence joins TRBV6-1 and TRBJ1-2; D not certain. Germline V CDR1 and CDR2: MNHNS, SASEGT. V lost 4 bases to trimming and J lost 4 bases, with 7 bases between them. This CDR3 is built from 12 residues. The CDR3 DNA reads as TGTGCCAGCAGTGTCGCGGGCTATGGCTACACCTTC. It codes for CASSVAGYGYTF.

The J gene is TRBJ2-5, the V gene TRBV6-4, with D unresolved. The CDR3 consists of 13 residues. CDR1 and CDR2 (germline): MRHNA, SNTAGT. Deletions cut 0 bases from V and 4 bases from J, with 6 bases between. CDR3 DNA sequence: TGTGCCAGCAGTGACTCGACGGGAGAGACCCAGTACTTC. Translated, it gives CASSDSTGETQYF.

The chain joins TRBV25-1 to TRBJ2-1, with D perhaps matching TRBD2 (5 bases). The germline V gene encodes CDR1 MGHDK and CDR2 SYGVNS. The CDR3 consists of 14 residues. V was clipped by 4 bases and J by 8 bases, with 15 bases between them. The DNA for the CDR3 is TGTGCCAGCAGTGTAAACCGGGGAGACTATGAGCAGTTCTTC. It codes for CASSVNRGDYEQFF.

There are a few counts of this clone. The chain combines TRBV5-1 with TRBJ2-5, with TRBD2 as a possible D gene (7 bases). From germline, CDR1 is SGHRS and CDR2 YFSETQ. The germline V and J ends were trimmed by 1 base and 1 base, with 8 bases remaining between them. The length of the CDR3 is 14 residues. CDR3 in amino acids: CASSLRGGQETQYF. CDR3 bases: TGCGCCAGCAGCTTGAGGGGGGGCCAAGAGACCCAGTACTTC.

V and J are TRBV6-5 and TRBJ1-4; a weak D match, TRBD1 (5 bases). CDR1 and CDR2 from the germline V gene are MNHEY and SVGAGI. The CDR3 consists of 14 residues. The V end lost 2 bases, the J end lost 10 bases, and 14 bases lay between the germline ends. CDR3 region: CASSYRDRYGKLFF. The CDR3 nucleotides read TGTGCCAGCAGTTACCGGGACCGATACGGAAAACTGTTTTTT.

The chain joins TRBV30 to TRBJ1-2; no firm D call. The length of the CDR3 is 14 residues. Germline V gives CDR1 GTSNPN, CDR2 SVGIG (reference sequence). Trimming removed 3 bases from V and 4 bases from J, with 15 bases in between. In DNA form, the CDR3 reads TGTGCCTGGAGAACCGGTCAAGCCCTCTATGGCTACACCTTC. It translates to CAWRTGQALYGYTF.

The J gene is TRBJ1-2, the V gene TRBV30; D remains unclear. This CDR3 is 12 amino acids long. CDR1 and CDR2 (germline): GTSNPN, SVGIG (reference sequence). Trimming cost V 6 bases and J 0 bases, with 8 bases left between them. CDR3 sequence (DNA): TGTGCCTGCGGGGATCCTAACTATGGCTACACCTTC. Residues: CACGDPNYGYTF.